This is a list of T cell receptor beta chains from one sample in a study of blood T cells in healthy people across ages. Via MiXCR, TCRdb re-called the 5' RACE reads, giving one row per CDR3 protein. The sample has about 750,000 distinct CDR3 sequences, approximately 53% seen once. The sequenced material came from blood. These receptor sequences come from a man older than 75 in good health. Each CDR3 is given with its conserved first and last residue. Fields, in order: V gene, J gene, clone size, D gene, CDR3 DNA, CDR3 protein. The D gene is left open where the match is weak. The size field is filled for only some rows; it gives once, few, many or a size class.

TRBV5-1,TRBJ1-1,NA,NA,TGCGCCAGCAGCTTGGGTGCCGGGACGAGTCCCTACACTGAAGCTTTCTTT,CASSLGAGTSPYTEAFF
TRBV9,TRBJ2-5,few,TRBD1,TGTGCCAGCAGCGTAGGGTTCGTGGGACAGGGCGTGGAGACCCAGTACTTC,CASSVGFVGQGVETQYF
TRBV14,TRBJ1-6,once,TRBD1,TGTGCCAGCAGCCAAGATATAACAGGGGATTCACCCCTCCACTTT,CASSQDITGDSPLHF
TRBV3-1,TRBJ1-2,NA,TRBD1,TGTGCCAGCAGCCAATGGGAGGAACAGGGGAGGAATGGCTACACCTTC,CASSQWEEQGRNGYTF
TRBV18,TRBJ2-5,NA,NA,TGTGCCAGCCGACTAAAAGAGACCCAGTACTTC,CASRLKETQYF
TRBV27,TRBJ2-1,NA,NA,TGTGCCAGCGGGGGCCCGGGAGGACCCTACAATGAGCAGTTCTTC,CASGGPGGPYNEQFF
TRBV29-1,TRBJ1-4,NA,NA,TGCAGCGTTGGTTTTCGACTCACTAATGAAAAACTGTTTTTT,CSVGFRLTNEKLFF
TRBV20-1,TRBJ2-1,NA,TRBD2,TGCAGTGCGCGGGGGAGCGGGAAGAGGTACAATGAGCAGTTCTTC,CSARGSGKRYNEQFF
TRBV20-1,TRBJ2-5,NA,TRBD2,TGCAGTGCTAGTTCTAGCGGGAGTAAGCGTGAGCAGTACTTC,CSASSSGSKREQYF
TRBV28,TRBJ2-7,NA,NA,TGTGCCAGCAGTCAACCGGGGGTGAAGTACGAGCAGTACTTC,CASSQPGVKYEQYF
TRBV3-1,TRBJ2-7,NA,TRBD1,TGTGCCAGCAGCCAAGAGGGGACAGGGGTCTCCGAGCAGTACTTC,CASSQEGTGVSEQYF
TRBV24-1,TRBJ1-5,NA,TRBD1,TGTGCCACCAGTGACACGGGACAGGGTGGCAATCAGCCCCAGCATTTT,CATSDTGQGGNQPQHF
TRBV18,TRBJ2-3,NA,NA,TGTGCCAGCTCACCTCCCGGACTGAGCGATACGCAGTATTTT,CASSPPGLSDTQYF
TRBV21-1,TRBJ2-2,NA,NA,TGTGCCAGCAGCAAAAGGGGCAGGAGAAACACCGGGGAGCTGTTTTTT,CASSKRGRRNTGELFF
TRBV5-1,TRBJ2-7,few,TRBD2,TGTGCCAGCAGCCGGACTAGCGGGCTTACCTACGAGCAGTACTTC,CASSRTSGLTYEQYF
TRBV12-3/TRBV12-4,TRBJ2-3,NA,TRBD2,TGTGCCAGCAGTGCCGGGACTAGCGGGACCCAGCACAGATACGCGTATTTT,CASSAGTSGTQHRYAYF
TRBV27,TRBJ2-3,NA,NA,TGTGCCAGCAGTTTGGTCGGGCACAGATACGCGTATTTT,CASSLVGHRYAYF
TRBV6-5,TRBJ2-5,NA,NA,TGTGCCAGCAGCCCCTTAGGCGGGCAGACCCAGTACTTC,CASSPLGGQTQYF
TRBV5-1,TRBJ1-1,NA,NA,TGCGCCAGCAGCACTACGCCGGGCCAGAACACTGAAGCTTTCTTT,CASSTTPGQNTEAFF
TRBV28,TRBJ2-3,once,NA,TGTGCCAGCAGTCCCGGTAGGGGTAAGGGTGCAGATACGCAGTATTTT,CASSPGRGKGADTQYF
TRBV9,TRBJ2-1,NA,TRBD2,TGTGCCAGCAGCACCTCCGGGGGGAGGGCCAGCGATGAGCAGTTCTTC,CASSTSGGRASDEQFF
TRBV7-6,TRBJ1-3,NA,TRBD1,TGTGCCAGCAGCTTAGGGGGAGGGGGCCCTGGAAACACCATATATTTT,CASSLGGGGPGNTIYF
TRBV16,TRBJ2-7,NA,TRBD1,TGTGCCAGCAGCCGACAGGGGGCGCGGGTCAATGAGCAGTACTTC,CASSRQGARVNEQYF
TRBV5-5,TRBJ2-3,few,TRBD1,TGTGCCAGCAGCTTGGGGACAGGGGGAGGATCCAGATACGCGTATTTT,CASSLGTGGGSRYAYF
TRBV24-1,TRBJ2-1,NA,TRBD2,TGTGCCGCCAGTGACCCGAGTAGCGGGAGTACCCATGAGCAGTTCTTC,CAASDPSSGSTHEQFF
TRBV7-7,TRBJ2-1,few,NA,TGTGCCAGCAGCTCAGGGGAGCATGAGCAGTTCTTC,CASSSGEHEQFF
TRBV28,TRBJ2-6,NA,TRBD1,TGTGCCGCAGTCGGGACAGGGAAAGGGGCCAACGTCCTGACTTTC,CAAVGTGKGANVLTF
TRBV10-2,TRBJ1-1,NA,NA,TGCGCCAGCAGTATGGGGATCTCTGAAGCTTTCTTT,CASSMGISEAFF
TRBV24-1,TRBJ2-2,NA,NA,TGTGCCACCAGTGAGCGATGGACAGAATCCGGGGAGCTGTTTTTT,CATSERWTESGELFF
TRBV5-1,TRBJ2-1,many,TRBD2,TGCGCCAGCAGATGGGGACTAGCAGCTAATGAGCAGTTCTTC,CASRWGLAANEQFF
TRBV2,TRBJ2-1,few,TRBD1,TGTGCCAGCAGCGTGGAACAGGGGGCGCGCAATGAGCAGTTCTTC,CASSVEQGARNEQFF
TRBV2,TRBJ2-2,NA,TRBD2,TGTGCCAGCAAGCGGGAGAGGGCCGGGGAGCTGTTTTTT,CASKRERAGELFF
TRBV7-3,TRBJ1-2,NA,NA,TGTGCCAGCAGCTTTGGGGGGGGCGCTGGCTACACCTTC,CASSFGGGAGYTF
TRBV5-1,TRBJ2-3,NA,TRBD2,TGCGCCAGCAGCTTGGTTCGGGAGGGCGCAGATACGCAGTATTTT,CASSLVREGADTQYF
TRBV20-1,TRBJ2-5,NA,TRBD1,TGCAGTGCTAGAAGTTTAGCGGGACAGGGGTGGGAGACCCAGTACTTC,CSARSLAGQGWETQYF
TRBV10-3,TRBJ2-5,NA,NA,TGTGCCATCAGTAACACAAGGCACCAGGTGGGGGGGACCCAGTACTTC,CAISNTRHQVGGTQYF
TRBV2,TRBJ2-2,NA,NA,TGTGCCAGCAGGCAGACAGTATTACCTTACGGGGAGCTGTTTTTT,CASRQTVLPYGELFF
TRBV29-1,TRBJ2-1,few,TRBD2,TGCAGCGTTGGAGGCCTAGCGGGATATAGCTCCTACAATGAGCAGTTCTTC,CSVGGLAGYSSYNEQFF
TRBV12-5,TRBJ1-2,NA,NA,TGTGCTAGTGGTTTGTGGACGGGTGGCTACACCTTC,CASGLWTGGYTF
TRBV20-1,TRBJ2-5,NA,NA,TGCAGTGCCCTCGAGCGGGTTTCTAAAGATGAGCAGTACTTC,CSALERVSKDEQYF
TRBV24-1,TRBJ1-2,many,NA,TGTGCCACCAGTAGGTACGGCAGCTATGGCTACACCTTC,CATSRYGSYGYTF
TRBV3-1,TRBJ1-2,NA,TRBD1,TGTGCCAGCAGCCAAGCAAGGACAGGGGGACTAGGCTATGGCTACACCTTC,CASSQARTGGLGYGYTF
TRBV11-2,TRBJ1-2,NA,NA,TGTGCCAGCAGCTTAGATAGATCGGCGGATAACTATGGCTACACCTTC,CASSLDRSADNYGYTF